The clone carrying this T cell receptor beta chain was observed a handful of times. Its specificity is not known. The sample comes from a study of T-cell reconstitution after alpha-beta-depleted transplantation in children. The V gene lost 1 base and the J gene lost 6 bases, with 23 bases spanning the gap. There are 18 residues in the CDR3. Germline V gene sequence: CDR1 SGHRS, CDR2 YFSETQ. General observations from the study: One year after transplant, T-cell counts and diversity came mostly from newly produced T cells. The study reportedly traced alpha-beta T cells about two months after transplant to several hundred expanded graft clones.

The TCRbeta library incorporated unique molecular identifiers. One entry per CDR3 protein results from TCRdb running MiXCR on the PCR reads. The repertoire holds 700,000 to 950,000 distinct CDR3 sequences, with approximately 15% as singletons. This receptor was identified in a male patient aged 10 to 17 who had a stem cell transplant for acute lymphoblastic leukemia, so the T cells may come from the graft donor. The chain employs TRBV5-1 and TRBJ2-1; either TRBD1 or TRBD2 may supply D (6 bases each). The source material was PBMCs, mostly from graft donor cells, sampled 360 days after TCRalphabeta/CD19-depleted stem cell transplant. In nucleotides, the CDR3 is TGCGCCAGCAGCTTGAAATTACAGGGCCTGGGGGGCCTCAATGAGCAGTTCTTC. Amino acids: CASSLKLQGLGGLNEQFF.